This T cell receptor (beta chain) was sequenced in a study of cytomegalovirus exposure and HLA in healthy donors. Researchers ran the PCR with 60 Vbeta and 13 Jbeta primers. Sequencing was performed with immunoSEQ multiplex PCR; in TCRdb, only in-frame clones are kept and a portion is missing. The table records 150,000 to 200,000 clones, 75% to 80% of them present only once. Donors were ostensibly healthy at sampling, although undocumented immune exposures were probable. Study results and limitations: In a later analysis, TCR beta V- and J-gene trimming showed a link to a missense DCLRE1C variant. Rarity marked most TCR sequences, yet some public TCRs occurred in many donors. Segments of the TCR beta V type were, in most cases, productive about 90% or about 30% of the time in an earlier analysis.

Germline V CDR1 and CDR2: SQVTM, ANQGSEA. The CDR3 is 15 amino acids. The V end lost 6 bases, the J end lost 0 bases, and 17 bases lay between the germline ends. About this clone itself: Its antigen remains unidentified.

The source material was PBMCs. The J gene is TRBJ1-1, the V gene TRBV29-1; possible D gene TRBD1, 6 bases. This clonotype originated in a man aged 35-49 years in good health and CMV-seropositive. The CDR3 sequence: CSVAGQSSMNTEAFF. The CDR3 DNA reads TGCAGCGTAGCTGGACAGAGTTCCATGAACACTGAAGCTTTCTTT. The full variable domain, its missing parts supplied by reference TRBV29-1 and TRBJ1-1, is SAVISQKPSRDICQRGTSLTIQCQVDSQVTMMFWYRQQPGQSLTLIATANQGSEATYESGFVIDKFPISRPNLTFSTLTVSNMSPEDSSIYLCSVAGQSSMNTEAFFGQGTRLTVV.